The 8 T cell receptor beta chains below come from one sample, sequenced in a study of cytomegalovirus exposure and HLA in healthy donors. With 60 Vbeta and 13 Jbeta primers, the PCR was carried out. TCRdb's table, derived via immunoSEQ multiplex PCR, lists solely in-frame clones and lacks some. This table holds 150,000 to 200,000 clones, around 79% found once. Sequencing was carried out using PBMCs. These receptors originate from a woman aged 50 to 60 in good health and CMV-seronegative.

This clone was counted once. The chain couples TRBV7-2 to TRBJ2-7; TRBD2 aligns across 13 bases. The trim removed 1 base at V and 6 bases at J, leaving 6 bases unmatched. CDR1 is SGHTA and CDR2 is FQGNSA in the germline V gene. The CDR3 covers 16 residues. The CDR3 loop reads CASSLGGGLAGAEQYF. In DNA form, the CDR3 reads TGTGCCAGCAGCTTAGGGGGAGGACTAGCGGGAGCCGAGCAGTACTTC. Complete variable domain (other parts from reference TRBV7-2 and TRBJ2-7): GAGVSQSPSNKVTEKGKDVELRCDPISGHTALYWYRQSLGQGLEFLIYFQGNSAPDKSGLPSDRFSAERTGGSVSTLTIQRTQQEDSAVYLCASSLGGGLAGAEQYFGPGTRLTVT.

The CDR3 spells CASSRVQGTEAFF. The CDR3 DNA sequence: TGTGCCAGCAGCCGTGTCCAGGGAACTGAAGCTTTCTTT. This chain connects TRBV5-5 to TRBJ1-1; tentatively, D is TRBD1 (5 bases). The germline V gene has CDR1 SGHKS and CDR2 YYEKEE (reference sequence). The CDR3 extends over 13 amino acids. V lost 4 bases to trimming and J lost 5 bases, with 12 bases between them.

This clone was counted only a few times. The chain links TRBV29-1 to TRBJ1-1; D is undetermined. This CDR3 region has 12 residues. Germline V CDR1 and CDR2: SQVTM, ANQGSEA. V lost 4 bases and J 0 bases, leaving 6 bases between the germline ends. CDR3 nucleotide sequence: TGCAGCGTTGTGGCGGTGAACACTGAAGCTTTCTTT. Amino acids: CSVVAVNTEAFF.

The chain couples TRBV2 to TRBJ2-4, with 11 bases matching TRBD1. V lost 3 bases and J lost 7; bases outside the gene matches: 5. Germline CDR1 reads SNHLY; CDR2 reads FYNNEI. The CDR3 spans 15 residues. DNA for the CDR3: TGTGCCAGCAGTGAGGGCGGGACAGGGGGGAACATTCAGTACTTC. It specifies CASSEGGTGGNIQYF.

The V gene is TRBV7-9, the J gene TRBJ2-3; 9 bases match TRBD2. Trimming cost V 0 bases and J 5 bases; bases outside gene matches: 15. There are 19 residues in the CDR3. Germline CDR1 SEHNR, CDR2 FQNEAQ (reference sequence). The CDR3 region is CASSLASGRASGLRDTQYF. The CDR3 DNA follows: TGTGCCAGCAGCTTAGCTAGCGGGAGAGCTTCAGGCTTAAGAGATACGCAGTATTTT. Looking up the rest from reference TRBV7-9 and TRBJ2-3 gives the full variable domain: DTGVSQNPRHKITKRGQNVTFRCDPISEHNRLYWYRQTLGQGPEFLTYFQNEAQLEKSRLLSDRFSAERPKGSFSTLEIQRTEQGDSAMYLCASSLASGRASGLRDTQYFGPGTRLTVL.

This chain joins TRBV7-2 and TRBJ1-5; D remains unclear. The CDR3 has 14 residues. V lost 1 base and J lost 0, with 4 bases in between. Germline values: CDR1 SGHTA, CDR2 FQGNSA. The CDR3 here is CASSLGLSNQPQHF. In DNA, the CDR3 is TGTGCCAGCAGCTTAGGACTTAGCAATCAGCCCCAGCATTTT.

The chain couples TRBV10-3 to TRBJ2-5, with TRBD1 identical over 10 bases. There are 15 residues in the CDR3. With V trimmed by 4 bases and J by 2 bases, 4 bases remained unmatched. Germline V gives CDR1 ENHRY, CDR2 SYGVKD. The CDR3 DNA follows: TGTGCCATCAGTGGCCAGGGACAGGGGCAAGAGACCCAGTACTTC. Its translation is CAISGQGQGQETQYF.

V usage is TRBV27 and J usage is TRBJ2-7; TRBD2 agrees at 11 bases. The CDR3 has 15 residues. After removal of 2 bases from V and 7 bases from J, the junction contained 7 bases not matched to a gene. Germline CDR1 MNHEY, CDR2 SMNVEV (reference sequence). This CDR3 is CASSLEGTSGGEQYF. The CDR3 DNA is TGTGCCAGCAGTTTAGAGGGGACTAGCGGAGGGGAGCAGTACTTC.